Listed here is a single T cell receptor (beta chain). Its cognate antigen is unknown. This sample is part of a study of PD-1 blockade in classical Hodgkin lymphoma. Overall study context: Intravenous nivolumab at 3 mg/kg was given to patients every 2 weeks. Study-wide results and limits: There was a significant rise in CD4+ TCR diversity by C4D1, with no such rise for CD8+.

The method was immunoSEQ multiplex PCR; TCRdb's version includes in-frame clones alone and lacks a portion of them. The top ten hold 8% of the sample, which has tens of thousands of clones, 90% to 95% seen once. Each and every patient relapsed after autologous stem cell transplantation, and patients got differing brentuximab vedotin exposure. Complete response, partial response or progressive disease constituted the best response categories observed. Germline assignment: CDR1 MGHRA and CDR2 YSYEKL. Trimming removed 7 bases from V and 3 bases from J; junction bases left unmatched: 9. This CDR3 contains 15 residues.

This receptor was identified in a human donor with classical Hodgkin lymphoma. This chain links TRBV4-1 with TRBJ2-3; 8 nucleotides agree with TRBD2. The source material was peripheral blood mononuclear cells (PBMCs), sampled at baseline. The CDR3 nucleotides read TGCGCCAGCACCCGGCTAGCGGGTTGGACAGATACGCAGTATTTT. The encoded protein is CASTRLAGWTDTQYF.